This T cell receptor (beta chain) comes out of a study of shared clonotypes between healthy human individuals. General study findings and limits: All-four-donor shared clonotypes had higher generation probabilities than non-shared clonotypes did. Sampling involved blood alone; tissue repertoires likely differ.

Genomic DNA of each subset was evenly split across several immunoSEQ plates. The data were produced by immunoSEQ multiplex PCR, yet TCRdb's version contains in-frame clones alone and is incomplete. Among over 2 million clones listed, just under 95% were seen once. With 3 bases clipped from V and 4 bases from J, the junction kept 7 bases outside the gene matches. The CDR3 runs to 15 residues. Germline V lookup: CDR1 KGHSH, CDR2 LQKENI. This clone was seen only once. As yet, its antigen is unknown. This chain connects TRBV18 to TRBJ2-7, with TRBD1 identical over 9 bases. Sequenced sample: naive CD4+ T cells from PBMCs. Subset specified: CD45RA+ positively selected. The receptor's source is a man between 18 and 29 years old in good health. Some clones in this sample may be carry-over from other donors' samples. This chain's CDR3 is CASSPGQGLNYEQYF. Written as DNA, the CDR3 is TGTGCCAGCTCACCGGGACAGGGTCTAAATTACGAGCAGTACTTC.